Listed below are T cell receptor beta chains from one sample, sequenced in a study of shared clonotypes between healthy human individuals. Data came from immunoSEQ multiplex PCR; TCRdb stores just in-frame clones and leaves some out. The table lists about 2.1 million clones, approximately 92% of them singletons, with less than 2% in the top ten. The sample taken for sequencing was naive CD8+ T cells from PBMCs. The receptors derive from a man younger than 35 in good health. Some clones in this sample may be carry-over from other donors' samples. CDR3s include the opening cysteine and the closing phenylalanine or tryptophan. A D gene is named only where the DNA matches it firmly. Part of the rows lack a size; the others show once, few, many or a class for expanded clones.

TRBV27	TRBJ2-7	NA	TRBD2	CASSPGLAYEQYF	TGTGCCAGCAGCCCGGGACTAGCCTACGAGCAGTACTTC
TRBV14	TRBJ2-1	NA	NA	CASSQYRVGDEQFF	TGTGCCAGCAGCCAGTACAGGGTAGGGGATGAGCAGTTCTTC
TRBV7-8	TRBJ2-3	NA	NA	CASSLGLGGGSIRGYF	TGTGCCAGCAGCTTAGGTCTCGGCGGGGGCAGTATACGCGGGTATTTT
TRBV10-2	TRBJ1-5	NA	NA	CASSDNWGLSNQPQHF	TGCGCCAGCAGTGACAATTGGGGGCTAAGCAATCAGCCCCAGCATTTT
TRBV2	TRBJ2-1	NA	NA	CASLSGEQFF	TGTGCCAGCCTGAGTGGTGAGCAGTTCTTC
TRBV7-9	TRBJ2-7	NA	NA	CASSLGNSYEQYF	TGTGCCAGCAGCTTAGGGAACTCCTACGAGCAGTACTTC
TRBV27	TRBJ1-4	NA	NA	CASSQFPRGQDMAEKLFF	TGTGCCAGCAGTCAATTTCCAAGGGGACAAGATATGGCGGAAAAACTGTTTTTT
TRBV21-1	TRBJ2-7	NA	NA	CASSPCGVNEQYF	TGTGCCAGCAGCCCCTGCGGGGTCAACGAGCAGTACTTC
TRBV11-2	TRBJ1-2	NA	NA	CASRQTGANYGYTF	TGTGCCAGCCGCCAGACAGGAGCTAACTATGGCTACACCTTC
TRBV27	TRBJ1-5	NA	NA	CASSLFRNSNQPQHF	TGTGCCAGCAGTTTATTTCGCAATAGCAATCAGCCCCAGCATTTT
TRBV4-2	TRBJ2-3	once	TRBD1	CASSEGQGFERADTQYF	TGTGCCAGCAGCGAGGGACAGGGGTTTGAGCGGGCAGATACGCAGTATTTT
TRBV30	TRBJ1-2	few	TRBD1	CASDRGVYGYTF	TGTGCATCCGACAGGGGCGTCTATGGCTACACCTTC
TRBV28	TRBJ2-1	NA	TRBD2	CASSLPSGTTYNEQFF	TGTGCCAGCAGTTTGCCTAGCGGGACCACCTACAATGAGCAGTTCTTC
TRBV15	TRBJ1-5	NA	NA	CATSKALTGSNQPQHF	TGTGCCACCAGCAAAGCCTTAACGGGATCAAATCAGCCCCAGCATTTT
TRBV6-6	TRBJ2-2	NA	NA	CASSTGGAYTGELFF	TGTGCCAGCAGTACCGGCGGAGCCTACACCGGGGAGCTGTTTTTT
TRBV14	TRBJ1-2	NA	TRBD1	CASSPRGTGSYGYTF	TGTGCCAGCAGCCCTCGAGGGACAGGGAGTTATGGCTACACCTTC
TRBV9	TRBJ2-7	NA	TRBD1	CASSAEDRGEYEQYF	TGTGCCAGCAGCGCCGAGGACAGGGGGGAATACGAGCAGTACTTC
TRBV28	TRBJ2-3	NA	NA	CASSLPRELTDTQYF	TGTGCCAGCAGTCTGCCTCGGGAACTCACAGATACGCAGTATTTT
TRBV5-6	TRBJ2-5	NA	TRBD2	CASSLDRAGRQETQYF	TGTGCCAGCAGCTTGGACCGAGCGGGGCGCCAAGAGACCCAGTACTTC
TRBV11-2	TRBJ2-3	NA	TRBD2	CASSSLGRVGDTQYF	TGTGCCAGCAGCTCCTTAGGGAGGGTGGGGGATACGCAGTATTTT
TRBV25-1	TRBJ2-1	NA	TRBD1	CASSAPGQGVGNEQFF	TGTGCCAGCAGTGCGCCCGGACAGGGGGTAGGGAATGAGCAGTTCTTC
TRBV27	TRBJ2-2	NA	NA	CASSRGVVGELFF	TGTGCCAGCAGCCGAGGGGTGGTCGGGGAGCTGTTTTTT
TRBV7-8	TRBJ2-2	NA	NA	CASRAGSSPRNTGELFF	TGTGCCAGCAGGGCAGGGTCATCCCCTCGGAACACCGGGGAGCTGTTTTTT
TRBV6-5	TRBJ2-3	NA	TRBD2	CASSYGGRAPDTQYF	TGTGCCAGCAGTTACGGCGGGAGGGCCCCAGATACGCAGTATTTT
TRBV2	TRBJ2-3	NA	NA	CASSFTDTQYF	TGTGCCAGCAGCTTTACAGATACGCAGTATTTT
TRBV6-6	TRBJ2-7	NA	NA	CASSYQGNEQYF	TGTGCCAGCAGTTACCAGGGGAACGAGCAGTACTTC
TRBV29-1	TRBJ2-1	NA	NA	CSVEEANYNEQFF	TGCAGCGTTGAAGAGGCGAACTACAATGAGCAGTTCTTC
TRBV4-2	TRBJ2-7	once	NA	CASSQESSGLSYEQYF	TGTGCCAGCAGCCAAGAGTCAAGCGGCCTTTCCTACGAGCAGTACTTC
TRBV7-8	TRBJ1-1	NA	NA	CASSLGAGRSTEAFF	TGTGCCAGCAGCTTAGGGGCGGGAAGAAGCACTGAAGCTTTCTTT
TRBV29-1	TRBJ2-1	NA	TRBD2	CSVEAGGPWGEQFF	TGCAGCGTTGAGGCGGGAGGGCCGTGGGGTGAGCAGTTCTTC
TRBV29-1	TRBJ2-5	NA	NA	CSVEDRGSIWETQYF	TGCAGCGTTGAAGACAGGGGCTCTATTTGGGAGACCCAGTACTTC
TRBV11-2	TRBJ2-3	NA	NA	CASSFLGHPTDTQYF	TGTGCCAGCAGCTTTCTGGGACATCCCACAGATACGCAGTATTTT
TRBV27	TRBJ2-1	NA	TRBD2	CASSGLAFHNEQFF	TGTGCCAGCAGTGGACTAGCGTTCCACAATGAGCAGTTCTTC
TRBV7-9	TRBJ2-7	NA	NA	CASSSVSRDEQYF	TGTGCCAGCAGCTCGGTTAGCAGAGACGAGCAGTACTTC
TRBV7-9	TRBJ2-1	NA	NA	CASSPPPGGGEQFF	TGTGCCAGCAGCCCCCCTCCGGGCGGCGGTGAGCAGTTCTTC
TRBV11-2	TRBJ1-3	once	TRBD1	CASSLGIQGGGNTIYF	TGTGCCAGCAGCTTAGGGATTCAGGGGGGTGGAAACACCATATATTTT
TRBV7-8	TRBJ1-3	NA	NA	CAVYGGNTIYF	TGTGCCGTCTACGGGGGAAACACCATATATTTT
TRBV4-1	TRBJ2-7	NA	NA	CASSLSGTYEQYF	TGCGCCAGCAGCCTTAGCGGTACCTACGAGCAGTACTTC
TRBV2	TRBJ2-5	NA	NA	CASSEGQMEETQYF	TGTGCCAGCAGTGAGGGACAAATGGAAGAGACCCAGTACTTC
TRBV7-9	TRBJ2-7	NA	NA	CASRSRASVLALYEQYF	TGTGCCAGCAGATCCAGGGCCTCTGTCCTAGCCCTCTACGAGCAGTACTTC
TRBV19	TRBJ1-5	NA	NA	CASSTVRPFGSNQPQHF	TGTGCCAGTAGTACCGTCCGGCCATTTGGGAGCAATCAGCCCCAGCATTTT
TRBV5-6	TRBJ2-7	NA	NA	CASSWGGLEQYF	TGTGCCAGCAGCTGGGGTGGCCTCGAGCAGTACTTC
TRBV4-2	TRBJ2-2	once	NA	CASSQDFPGVTNTGELFF	TGTGCCAGCAGCCAAGATTTTCCCGGGGTAACGAACACCGGGGAGCTGTTTTTT
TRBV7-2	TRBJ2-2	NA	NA	CASSSYSSSDSGELFF	TGTGCCAGCAGTTCCTATAGTAGCAGTGATTCCGGGGAGCTGTTTTTT
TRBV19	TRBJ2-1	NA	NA	CASSTTDYNEQFF	TGTGCCAGTAGCACGACAGACTACAATGAGCAGTTCTTC
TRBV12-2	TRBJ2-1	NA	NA	CASRQPGLARHSSYNEQFF	TGTGCAAGTCGTCAACCGGGACTAGCGCGTCATAGCTCCTACAATGAGCAGTTCTTC
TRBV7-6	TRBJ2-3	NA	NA	CASSLAARGADTQYF	TGTGCCAGCAGCTTAGCGGCCAGGGGAGCAGATACGCAGTATTTT
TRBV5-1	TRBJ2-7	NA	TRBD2	CASSKTSGSLYEQYF	TGCGCCAGCAGCAAGACTAGCGGGAGTCTTTACGAGCAGTACTTC